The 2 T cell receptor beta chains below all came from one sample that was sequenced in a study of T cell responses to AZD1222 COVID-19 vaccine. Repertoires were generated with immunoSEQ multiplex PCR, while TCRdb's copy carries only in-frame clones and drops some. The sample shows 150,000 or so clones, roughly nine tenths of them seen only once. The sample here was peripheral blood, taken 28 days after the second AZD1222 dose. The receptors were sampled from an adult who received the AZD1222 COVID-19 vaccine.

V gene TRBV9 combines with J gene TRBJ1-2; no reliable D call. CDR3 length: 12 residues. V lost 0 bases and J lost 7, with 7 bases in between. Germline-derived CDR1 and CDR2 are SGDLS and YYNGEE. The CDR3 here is CASSVDRIGYTF. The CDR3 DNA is TGTGCCAGCAGCGTAGATCGTATTGGCTACACCTTC.

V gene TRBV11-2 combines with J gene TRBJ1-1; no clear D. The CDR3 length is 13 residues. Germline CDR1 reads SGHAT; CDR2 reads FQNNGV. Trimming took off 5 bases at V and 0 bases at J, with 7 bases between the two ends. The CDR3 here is CASSESLNTEAFF. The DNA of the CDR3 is TGTGCCAGCAGCGAGTCTTTGAACACTGAAGCTTTCTTT.